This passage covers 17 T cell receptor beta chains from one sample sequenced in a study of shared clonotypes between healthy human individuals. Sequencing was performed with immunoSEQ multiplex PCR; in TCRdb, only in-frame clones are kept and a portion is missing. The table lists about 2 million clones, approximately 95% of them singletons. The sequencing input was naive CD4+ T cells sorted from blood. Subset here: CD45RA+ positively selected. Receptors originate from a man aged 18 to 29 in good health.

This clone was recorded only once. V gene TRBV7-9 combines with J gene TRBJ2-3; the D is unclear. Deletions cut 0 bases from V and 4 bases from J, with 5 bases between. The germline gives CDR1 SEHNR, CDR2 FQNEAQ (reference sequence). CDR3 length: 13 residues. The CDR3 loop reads CASSLALADTQYF. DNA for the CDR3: TGTGCCAGCAGCTTAGCGTTGGCAGATACGCAGTATTTT.

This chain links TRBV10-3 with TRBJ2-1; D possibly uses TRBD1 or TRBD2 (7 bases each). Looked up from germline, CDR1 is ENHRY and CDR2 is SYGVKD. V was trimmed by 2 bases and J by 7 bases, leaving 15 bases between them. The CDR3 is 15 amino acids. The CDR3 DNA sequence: TGTGCCATCAGTGAGGGCCCCCAGGGGGGGAATGAGCAGTTCTTC. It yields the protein CAISEGPQGGNEQFF.

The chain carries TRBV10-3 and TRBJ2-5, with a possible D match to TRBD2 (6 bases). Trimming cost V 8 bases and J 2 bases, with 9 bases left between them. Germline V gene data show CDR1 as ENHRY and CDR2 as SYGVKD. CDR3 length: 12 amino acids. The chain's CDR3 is CAIAAGQETQYF. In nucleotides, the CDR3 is TGTGCCATCGCCGCGGGACAAGAGACCCAGTACTTC.

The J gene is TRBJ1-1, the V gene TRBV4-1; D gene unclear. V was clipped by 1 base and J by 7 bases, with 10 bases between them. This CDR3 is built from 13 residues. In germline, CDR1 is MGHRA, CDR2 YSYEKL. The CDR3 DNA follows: TGCGCCAGCAGCCAAGCCAGGTACAGTGAAGCTTTCTTT. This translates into CASSQARYSEAFF.

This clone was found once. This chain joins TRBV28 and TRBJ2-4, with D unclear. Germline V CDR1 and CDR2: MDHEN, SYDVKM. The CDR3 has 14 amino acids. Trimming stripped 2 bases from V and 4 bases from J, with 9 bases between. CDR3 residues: CASSLGVTKNIQYF. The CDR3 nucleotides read TGTGCCAGCAGTTTAGGGGTGACAAAAAACATTCAGTACTTC.

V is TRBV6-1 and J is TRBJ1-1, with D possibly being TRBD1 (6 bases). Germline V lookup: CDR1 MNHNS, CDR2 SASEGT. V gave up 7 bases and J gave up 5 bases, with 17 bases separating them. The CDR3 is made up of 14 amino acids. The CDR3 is CASTEGGARTEAFF. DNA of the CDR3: TGTGCCAGCACCGAAGGGGGGGCGCGAACTGAAGCTTTCTTT.

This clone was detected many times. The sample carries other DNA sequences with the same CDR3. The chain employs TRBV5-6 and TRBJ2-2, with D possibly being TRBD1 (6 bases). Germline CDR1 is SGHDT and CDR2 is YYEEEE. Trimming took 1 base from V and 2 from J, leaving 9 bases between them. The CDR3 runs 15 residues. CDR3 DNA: TGTGCCAGCAGCTTGCGACAGGTCAACACCGGGGAGCTGTTTTTT. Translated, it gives CASSLRQVNTGELFF.

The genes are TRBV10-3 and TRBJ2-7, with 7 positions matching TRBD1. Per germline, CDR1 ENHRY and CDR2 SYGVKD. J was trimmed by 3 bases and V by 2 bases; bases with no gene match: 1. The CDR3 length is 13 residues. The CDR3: CAISEAGGYEQYF. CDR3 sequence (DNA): TGTGCCATCAGTGAGGCAGGGGGCTACGAGCAGTACTTC.

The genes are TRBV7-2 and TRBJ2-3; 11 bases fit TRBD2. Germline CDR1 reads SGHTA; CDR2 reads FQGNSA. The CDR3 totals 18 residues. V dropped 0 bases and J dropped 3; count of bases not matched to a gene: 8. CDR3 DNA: TGTGCCAGCAGCTTAGCTATGGTAGCGGGAGGGTTAACAGATACGCAGTATTTT. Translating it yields CASSLAMVAGGLTDTQYF.

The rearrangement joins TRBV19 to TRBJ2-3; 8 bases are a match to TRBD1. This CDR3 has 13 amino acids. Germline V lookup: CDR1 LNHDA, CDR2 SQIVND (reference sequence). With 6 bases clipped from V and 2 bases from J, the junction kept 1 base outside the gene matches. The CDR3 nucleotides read TGTGCCAGTAGGGGACAGGCCACAGATACGCAGTATTTT. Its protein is CASRGQATDTQYF.

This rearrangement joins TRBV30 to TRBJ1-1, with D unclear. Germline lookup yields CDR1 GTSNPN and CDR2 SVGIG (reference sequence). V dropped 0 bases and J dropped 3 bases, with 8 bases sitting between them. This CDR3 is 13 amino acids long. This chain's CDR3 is CAWSVDPHTEAFF. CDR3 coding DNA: TGTGCCTGGAGTGTAGACCCTCACACTGAAGCTTTCTTT.

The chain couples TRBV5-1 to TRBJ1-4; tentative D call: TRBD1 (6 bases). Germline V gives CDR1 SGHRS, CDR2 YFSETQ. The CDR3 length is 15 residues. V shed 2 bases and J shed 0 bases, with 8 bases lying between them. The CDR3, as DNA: TGCGCCAGCAGCTTCCAGGGGCCAACTAATGAAAAACTGTTTTTT. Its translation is CASSFQGPTNEKLFF.

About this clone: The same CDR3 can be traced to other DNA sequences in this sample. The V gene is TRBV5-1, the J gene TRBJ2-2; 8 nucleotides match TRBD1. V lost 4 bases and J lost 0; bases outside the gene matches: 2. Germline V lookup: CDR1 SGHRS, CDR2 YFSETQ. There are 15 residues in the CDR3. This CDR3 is CASSTGQANTGELFF. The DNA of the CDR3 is TGCGCCAGCAGCACGGGACAGGCGAACACCGGGGAGCTGTTTTTT.

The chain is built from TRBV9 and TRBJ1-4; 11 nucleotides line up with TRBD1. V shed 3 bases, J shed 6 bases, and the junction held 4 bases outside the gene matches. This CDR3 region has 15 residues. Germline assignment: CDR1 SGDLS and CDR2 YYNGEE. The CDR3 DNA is TGTGCCAGCAGCGCCCGGACAGGGGGCTATGAAAAACTGTTTTTT. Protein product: CASSARTGGYEKLFF.

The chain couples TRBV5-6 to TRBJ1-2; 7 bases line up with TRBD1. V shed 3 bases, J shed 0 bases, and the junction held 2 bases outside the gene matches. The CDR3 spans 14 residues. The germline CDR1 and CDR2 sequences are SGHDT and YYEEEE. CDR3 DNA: TGTGCCAGCAGCTCAGGGACAGCTAACTATGGCTACACCTTC. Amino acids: CASSSGTANYGYTF.

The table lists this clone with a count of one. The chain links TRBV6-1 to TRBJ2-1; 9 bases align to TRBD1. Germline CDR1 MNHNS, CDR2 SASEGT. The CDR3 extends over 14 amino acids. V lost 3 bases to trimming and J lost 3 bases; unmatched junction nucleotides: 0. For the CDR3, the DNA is TGTGCCAGCAGTGAGACAGGGGGCTACAATGAGCAGTTCTTC. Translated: CASSETGGYNEQFF.

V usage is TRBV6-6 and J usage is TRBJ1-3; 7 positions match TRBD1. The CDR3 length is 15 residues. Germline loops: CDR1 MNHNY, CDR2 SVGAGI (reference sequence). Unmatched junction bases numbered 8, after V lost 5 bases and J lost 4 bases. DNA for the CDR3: TGTGCCAGCAGTGACAGGGATCAGCTGGGAAACACCATATATTTT. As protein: CASSDRDQLGNTIYF.